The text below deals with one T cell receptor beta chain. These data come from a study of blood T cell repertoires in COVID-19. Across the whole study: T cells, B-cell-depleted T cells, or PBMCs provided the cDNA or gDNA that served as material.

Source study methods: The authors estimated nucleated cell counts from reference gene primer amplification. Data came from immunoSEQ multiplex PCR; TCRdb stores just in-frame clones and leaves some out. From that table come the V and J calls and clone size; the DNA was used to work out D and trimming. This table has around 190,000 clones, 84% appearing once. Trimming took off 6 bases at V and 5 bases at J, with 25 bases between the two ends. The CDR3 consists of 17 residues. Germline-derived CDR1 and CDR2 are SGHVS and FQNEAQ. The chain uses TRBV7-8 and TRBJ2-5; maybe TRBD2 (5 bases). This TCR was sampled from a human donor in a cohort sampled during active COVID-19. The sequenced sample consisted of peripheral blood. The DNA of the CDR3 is TGTGCCAGCAGGGGGTCCCGGATTGGACGGGGTGAGGAGACCCAGTACTTC. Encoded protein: CASRGSRIGRGEETQYF.